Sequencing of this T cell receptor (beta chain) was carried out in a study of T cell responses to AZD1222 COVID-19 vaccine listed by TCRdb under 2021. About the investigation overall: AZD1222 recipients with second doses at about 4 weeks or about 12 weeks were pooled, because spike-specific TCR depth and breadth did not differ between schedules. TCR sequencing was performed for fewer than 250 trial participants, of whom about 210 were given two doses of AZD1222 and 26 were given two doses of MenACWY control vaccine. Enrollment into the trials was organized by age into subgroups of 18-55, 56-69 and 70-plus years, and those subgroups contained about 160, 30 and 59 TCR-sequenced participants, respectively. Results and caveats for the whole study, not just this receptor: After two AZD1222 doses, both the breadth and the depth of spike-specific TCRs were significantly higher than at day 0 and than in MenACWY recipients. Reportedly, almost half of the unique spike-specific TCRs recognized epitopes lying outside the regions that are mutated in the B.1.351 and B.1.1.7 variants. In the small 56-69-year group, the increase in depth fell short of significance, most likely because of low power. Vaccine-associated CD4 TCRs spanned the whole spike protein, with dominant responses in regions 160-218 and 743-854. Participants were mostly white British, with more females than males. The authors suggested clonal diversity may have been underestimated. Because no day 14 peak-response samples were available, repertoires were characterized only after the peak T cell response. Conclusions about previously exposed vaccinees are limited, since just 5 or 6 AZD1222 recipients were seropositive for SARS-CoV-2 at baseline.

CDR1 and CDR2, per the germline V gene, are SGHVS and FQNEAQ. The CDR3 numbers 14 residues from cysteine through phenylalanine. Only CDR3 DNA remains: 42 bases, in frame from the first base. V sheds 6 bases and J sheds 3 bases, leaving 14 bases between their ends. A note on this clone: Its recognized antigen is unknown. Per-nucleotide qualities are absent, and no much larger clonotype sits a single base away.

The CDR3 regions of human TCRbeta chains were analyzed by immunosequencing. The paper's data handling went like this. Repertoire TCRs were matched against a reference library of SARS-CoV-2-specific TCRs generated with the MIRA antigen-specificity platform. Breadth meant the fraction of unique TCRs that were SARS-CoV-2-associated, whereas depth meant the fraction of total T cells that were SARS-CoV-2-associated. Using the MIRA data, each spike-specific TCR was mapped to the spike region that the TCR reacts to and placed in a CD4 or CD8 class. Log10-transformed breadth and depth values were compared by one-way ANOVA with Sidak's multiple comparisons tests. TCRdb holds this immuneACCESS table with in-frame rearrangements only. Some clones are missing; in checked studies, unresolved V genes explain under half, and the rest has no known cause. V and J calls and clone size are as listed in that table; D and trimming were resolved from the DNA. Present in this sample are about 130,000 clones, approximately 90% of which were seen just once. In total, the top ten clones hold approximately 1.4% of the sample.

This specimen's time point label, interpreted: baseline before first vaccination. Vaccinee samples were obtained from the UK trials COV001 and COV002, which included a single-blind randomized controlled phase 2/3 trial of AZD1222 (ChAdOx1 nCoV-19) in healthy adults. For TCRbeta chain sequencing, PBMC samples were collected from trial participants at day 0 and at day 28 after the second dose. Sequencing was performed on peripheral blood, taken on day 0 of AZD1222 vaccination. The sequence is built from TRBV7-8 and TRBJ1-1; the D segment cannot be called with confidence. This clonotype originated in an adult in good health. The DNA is TGTGCCAGCAGTTACATCCTTGTGGACACTGAAGCTTTCTTT. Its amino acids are CASSYILVDTEAFF.